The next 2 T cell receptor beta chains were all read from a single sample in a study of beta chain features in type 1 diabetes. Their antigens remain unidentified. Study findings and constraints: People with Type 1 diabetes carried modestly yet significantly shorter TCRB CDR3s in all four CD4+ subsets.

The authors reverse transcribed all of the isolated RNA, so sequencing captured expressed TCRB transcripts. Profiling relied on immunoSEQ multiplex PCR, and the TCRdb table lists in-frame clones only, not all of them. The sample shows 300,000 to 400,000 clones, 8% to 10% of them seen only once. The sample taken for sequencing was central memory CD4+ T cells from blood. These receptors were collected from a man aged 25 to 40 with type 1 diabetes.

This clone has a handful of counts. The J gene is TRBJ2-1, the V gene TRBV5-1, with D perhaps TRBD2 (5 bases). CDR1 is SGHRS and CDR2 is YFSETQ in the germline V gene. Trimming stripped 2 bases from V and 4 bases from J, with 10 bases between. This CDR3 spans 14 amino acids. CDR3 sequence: CASSFEGRYNEQFF. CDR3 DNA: TGCGCCAGCAGCTTCGAGGGCAGATACAATGAGCAGTTCTTC. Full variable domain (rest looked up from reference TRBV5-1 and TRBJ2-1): KAGVTQTPRYLIKTRGQQVTLSCSPISGHRSVSWYQQTPGQGLQFLFEYFSETQRNKGNFPGRFSGRQFSNSRSEMNVSTLELGDSALYLCASSFEGRYNEQFFGPGTRLTVL.

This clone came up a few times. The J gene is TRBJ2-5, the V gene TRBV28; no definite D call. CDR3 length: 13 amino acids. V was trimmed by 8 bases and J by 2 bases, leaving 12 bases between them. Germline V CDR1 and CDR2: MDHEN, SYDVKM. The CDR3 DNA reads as TGTGCCAGCGAAGGACCACTACAAGAGACCCAGTACTTC. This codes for CASEGPLQETQYF.